The present entry profiles one T cell receptor beta chain with its context. What it recognizes is unknown. The record originates from a study of T cell repertoires in aging, cancer and after chemotherapy. The overall study: Donors were grouped into six age bands spanning 30 or younger through 70 or older. Around 8.8 million TCR reads made up the full dataset.

This CDR3 has 15 residues. The germline V and J ends were trimmed by 1 base and 3 bases, with 12 bases remaining between them. CDR1 is GTSNPN and CDR2 is SVGIG in the germline V gene (reference sequence). TRB rearrangements spanning V, D and J were amplified using mixed TRB-A/B primers. TCRdb re-analysed the multiplex PCR reads in MiXCR, keeping a single row per CDR3 protein. This sample has about 1,700 distinct CDR3 sequences, with 55% to 70% found just once. Peripheral blood genomic DNA, not sorted cells or RNA, was the template. Whole-study results and caveats: Thymic emigration or peripheral T cell expansion may be impaired by lymphoid organ infiltration in hematological cancer.

The origin of this receptor is a human donor with a blood cancer. The sample consisted of blood. The chain carries TRBV30 and TRBJ1-4; D perhaps matches TRBD1 (5 bases). CDR3 residues: CAWSATSGANEKLFF. The CDR3 region has the DNA TGTGCCTGGAGTGCCACGTCGGGGGCTAATGAAAAACTGTTTTTT.